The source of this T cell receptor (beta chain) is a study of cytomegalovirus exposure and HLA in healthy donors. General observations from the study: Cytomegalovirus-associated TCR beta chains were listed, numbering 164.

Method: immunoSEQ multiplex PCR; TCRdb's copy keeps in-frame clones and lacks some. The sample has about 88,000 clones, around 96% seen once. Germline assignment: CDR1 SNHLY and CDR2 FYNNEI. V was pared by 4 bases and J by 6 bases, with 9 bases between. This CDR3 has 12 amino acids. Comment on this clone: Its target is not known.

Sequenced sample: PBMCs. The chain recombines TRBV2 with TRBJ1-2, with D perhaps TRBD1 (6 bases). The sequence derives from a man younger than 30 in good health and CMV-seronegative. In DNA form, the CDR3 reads TGTGCCAGCAGTGTAGCAGGGGATGGCTACACCTTC. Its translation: CASSVAGDGYTF.